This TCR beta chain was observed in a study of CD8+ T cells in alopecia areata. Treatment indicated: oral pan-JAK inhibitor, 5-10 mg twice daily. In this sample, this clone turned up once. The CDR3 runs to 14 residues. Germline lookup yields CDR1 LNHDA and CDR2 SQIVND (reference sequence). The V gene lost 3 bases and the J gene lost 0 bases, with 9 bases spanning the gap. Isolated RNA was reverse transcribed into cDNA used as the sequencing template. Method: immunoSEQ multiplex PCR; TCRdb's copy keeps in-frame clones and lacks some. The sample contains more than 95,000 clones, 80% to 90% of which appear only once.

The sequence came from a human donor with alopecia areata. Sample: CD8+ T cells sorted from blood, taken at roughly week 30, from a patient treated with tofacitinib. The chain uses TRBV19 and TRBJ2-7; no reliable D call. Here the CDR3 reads CASSISPGSYEQYF. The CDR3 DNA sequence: TGTGCCAGTAGTATCTCCCCCGGCTCCTACGAGCAGTACTTC.